This T cell receptor (beta chain) was identified in a study of spatial heterogeneity in lung cancer. Study-wide background: The study sequenced follow-up PBMC samples when they were available, at a median of approximately 2 years after resection. Consistent detection of more beta-chain than alpha-chain sequences was observed. Whole-study findings and limits: At resection, ubiquitous expanded tumor TCRs appeared in blood more than at follow-up.

J lost 3 bases, V lost 6 bases, and 6 bases had no gene match. The CDR3 loop spans 13 amino acids. CDR1 and CDR2 (germline): DFQATT, SNEGSKA (reference sequence). Regarding time point: blood at routine non-recurrence follow-up after resection. Extraction of whole RNA from tumor, nontumor lung or frozen PBMC preceded unsorted sequencing. This clonotype has only a few counts. Its antigen is currently unknown. TCRdb analysed the 5' RACE reads with MiXCR anew, one entry per CDR3 protein. In the table there are approximately 41,000 distinct CDR3 sequences, about 11% of which are singletons. The sample here was PBMCs, taken at follow-up. The TCR comes from a female donor with early-stage non-small cell lung cancer. V is TRBV20-1 and J is TRBJ2-7; 9 bases are shared with TRBD1. The CDR3 region has the DNA TGCAGTGCCACAGGGGGCAGGTACTACGAGCAGTACTTC. It yields the protein CSATGGRYYEQYF.